This T cell receptor (beta chain) comes out of a study of CD8+CD57+ T cells in acquired aplastic anemia. Genomic DNA served as template for TCR beta VDJ and CDR3 profiling. TCRdb recomputed calls from the reads with MiXCR, one row per CDR3 protein. This repertoire shows 100,000 to 130,000 distinct CDR3 sequences, around half found once; its top ten account for under 35%. Germline-derived CDR1 and CDR2 are WNHNN and SYGVQD (reference sequence). Between the trimmed V and J ends, which lost 6 bases and 0 bases, there was a span of 4 bases. The CDR3 has 12 residues. Sequencing used sorted CD4+, CD8+, or CD8+CD57+ T cells (not recorded which) from PBMCs. The chain has TRBV10-1 and TRBJ2-3; D call uncertain. The receptor comes from a human donor in good health, serving as a control. The CDR3 protein is CASSRSTDTQYF. In nucleotides, the CDR3 is TGCGCCAGCAGCCGGAGCACAGATACGCAGTATTTT.